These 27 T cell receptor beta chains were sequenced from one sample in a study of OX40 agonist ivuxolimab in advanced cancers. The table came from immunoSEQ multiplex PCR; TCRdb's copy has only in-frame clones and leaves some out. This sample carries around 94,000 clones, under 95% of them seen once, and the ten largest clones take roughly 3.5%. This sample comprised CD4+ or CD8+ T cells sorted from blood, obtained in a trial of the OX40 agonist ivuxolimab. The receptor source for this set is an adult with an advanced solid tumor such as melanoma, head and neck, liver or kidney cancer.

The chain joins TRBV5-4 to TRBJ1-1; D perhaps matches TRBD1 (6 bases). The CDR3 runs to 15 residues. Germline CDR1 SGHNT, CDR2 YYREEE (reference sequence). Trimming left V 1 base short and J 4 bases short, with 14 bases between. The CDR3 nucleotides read TGTGCCAGCAGCTTGTGGGCAGGGGACCCCACTGAAGCTTTCTTT. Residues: CASSLWAGDPTEAFF.

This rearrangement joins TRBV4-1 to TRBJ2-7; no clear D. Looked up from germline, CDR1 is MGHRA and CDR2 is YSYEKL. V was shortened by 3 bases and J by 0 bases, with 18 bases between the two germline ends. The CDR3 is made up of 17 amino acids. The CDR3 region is CASSHPTNGGSSYEQYF. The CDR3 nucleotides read TGCGCCAGCAGCCACCCCACCAACGGCGGCAGCTCCTACGAGCAGTACTTC.

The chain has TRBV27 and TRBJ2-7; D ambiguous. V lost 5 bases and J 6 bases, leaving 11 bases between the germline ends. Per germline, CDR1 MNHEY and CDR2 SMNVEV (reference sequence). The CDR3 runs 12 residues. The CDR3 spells CASSASGGEQYF. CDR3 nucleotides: TGTGCCAGCAGTGCCTCGGGTGGCGAGCAGTACTTC.

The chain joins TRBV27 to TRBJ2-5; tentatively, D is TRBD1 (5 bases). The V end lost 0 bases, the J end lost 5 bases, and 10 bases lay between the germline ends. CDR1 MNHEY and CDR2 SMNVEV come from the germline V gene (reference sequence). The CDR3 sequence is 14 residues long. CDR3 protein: CASSLSGRLETQYF. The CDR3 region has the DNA TGTGCCAGCAGTTTATCGGGGCGGTTGGAGACCCAGTACTTC.

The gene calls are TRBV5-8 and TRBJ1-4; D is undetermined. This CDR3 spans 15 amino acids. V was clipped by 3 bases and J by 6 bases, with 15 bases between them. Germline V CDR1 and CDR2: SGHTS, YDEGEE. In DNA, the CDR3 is TGTGCCAGCAGCTCATCAAGCGTTACTTATGAAAAACTGTTTTTT. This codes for CASSSSSVTYEKLFF.

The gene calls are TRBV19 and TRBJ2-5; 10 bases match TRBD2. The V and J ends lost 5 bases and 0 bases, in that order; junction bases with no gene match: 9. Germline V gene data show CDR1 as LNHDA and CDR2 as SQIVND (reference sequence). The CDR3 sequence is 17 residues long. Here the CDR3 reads CASSQGLADEYQETQYF. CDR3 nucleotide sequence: TGTGCCAGTAGTCAAGGACTAGCGGACGAGTACCAAGAGACCCAGTACTTC.

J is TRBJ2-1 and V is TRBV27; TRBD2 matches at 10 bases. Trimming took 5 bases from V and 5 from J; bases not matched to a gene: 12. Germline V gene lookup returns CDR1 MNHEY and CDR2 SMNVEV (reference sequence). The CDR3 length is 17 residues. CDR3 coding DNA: TGTGCCAGCAGTCCTCGACTAGCGGGCCCGGCCCACAATGAGCAGTTCTTC. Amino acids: CASSPRLAGPAHNEQFF.

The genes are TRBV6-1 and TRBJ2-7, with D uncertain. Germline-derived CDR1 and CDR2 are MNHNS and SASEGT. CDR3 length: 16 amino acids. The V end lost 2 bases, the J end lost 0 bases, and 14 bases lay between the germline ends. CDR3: CASSEWVGSLSYEQYF. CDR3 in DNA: TGTGCCAGCAGTGAATGGGTGGGCAGTCTCTCCTACGAGCAGTACTTC.

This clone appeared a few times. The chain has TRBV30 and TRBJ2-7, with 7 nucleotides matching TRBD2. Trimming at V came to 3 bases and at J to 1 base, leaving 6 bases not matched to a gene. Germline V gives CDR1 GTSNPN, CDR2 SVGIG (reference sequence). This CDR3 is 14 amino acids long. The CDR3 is CAWSLLARSYEQYF. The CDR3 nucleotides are TGTGCCTGGAGCCTACTAGCGCGGTCCTACGAGCAGTACTTC.

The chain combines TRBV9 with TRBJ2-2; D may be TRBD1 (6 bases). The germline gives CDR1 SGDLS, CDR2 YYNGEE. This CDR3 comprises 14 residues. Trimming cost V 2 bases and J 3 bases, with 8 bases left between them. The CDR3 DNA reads TGTGCCAGCAGCGTTTCAGGGGACACCGGGGAGCTGTTTTTT. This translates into CASSVSGDTGELFF.

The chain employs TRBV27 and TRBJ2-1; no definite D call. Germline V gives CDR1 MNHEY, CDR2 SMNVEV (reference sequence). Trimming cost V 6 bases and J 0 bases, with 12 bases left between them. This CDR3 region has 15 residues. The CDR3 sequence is CASRSDPFSYNEQFF. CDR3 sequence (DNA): TGTGCCAGCAGGAGCGATCCTTTCTCCTACAATGAGCAGTTCTTC.

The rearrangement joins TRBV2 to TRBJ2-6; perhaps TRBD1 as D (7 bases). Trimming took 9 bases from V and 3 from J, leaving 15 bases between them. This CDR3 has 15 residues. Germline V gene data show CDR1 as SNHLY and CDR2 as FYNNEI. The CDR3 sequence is CASKEGAVGANVLTF. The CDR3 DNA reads TGTGCCAGTAAGGAGGGGGCGGTTGGGGCCAACGTCCTGACTTTC.

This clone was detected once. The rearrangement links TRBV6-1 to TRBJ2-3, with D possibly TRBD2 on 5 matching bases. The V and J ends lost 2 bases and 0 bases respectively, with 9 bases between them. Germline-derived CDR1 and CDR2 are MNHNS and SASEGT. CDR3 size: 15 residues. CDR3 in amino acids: CASSETRPSTDTQYF. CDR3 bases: TGTGCCAGCAGTGAAACTAGACCTAGCACAGATACGCAGTATTTT.

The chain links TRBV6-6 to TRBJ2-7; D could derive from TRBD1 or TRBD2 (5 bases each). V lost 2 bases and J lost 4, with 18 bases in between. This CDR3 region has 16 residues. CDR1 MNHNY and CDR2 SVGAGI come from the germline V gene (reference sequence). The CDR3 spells CASSYGPGTVVYEQYF. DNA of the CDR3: TGTGCCAGCAGTTACGGCCCCGGGACGGTGGTGTACGAGCAGTACTTC.

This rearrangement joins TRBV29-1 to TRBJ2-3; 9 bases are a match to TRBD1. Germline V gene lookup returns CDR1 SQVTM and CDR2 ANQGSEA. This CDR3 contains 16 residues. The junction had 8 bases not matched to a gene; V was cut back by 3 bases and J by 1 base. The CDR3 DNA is TGCAGCGTTGACCACACAGGGGGCGTTGGCACAGATACGCAGTATTTT. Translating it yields CSVDHTGGVGTDTQYF.

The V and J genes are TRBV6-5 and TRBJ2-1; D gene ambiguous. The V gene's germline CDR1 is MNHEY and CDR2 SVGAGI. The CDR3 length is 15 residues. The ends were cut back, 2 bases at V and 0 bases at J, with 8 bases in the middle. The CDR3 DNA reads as TGTGCCAGCAGTTACGGGTACAGCTCCTACAATGAGCAGTTCTTC. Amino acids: CASSYGYSSYNEQFF.

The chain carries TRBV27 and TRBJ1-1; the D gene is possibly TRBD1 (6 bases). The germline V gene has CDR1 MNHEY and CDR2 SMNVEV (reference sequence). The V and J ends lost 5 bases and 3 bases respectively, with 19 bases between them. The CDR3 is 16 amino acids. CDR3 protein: CASSTARTGIHTEAFF. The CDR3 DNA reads TGTGCCAGCAGTACAGCCCGAACAGGGATTCACACTGAAGCTTTCTTT.

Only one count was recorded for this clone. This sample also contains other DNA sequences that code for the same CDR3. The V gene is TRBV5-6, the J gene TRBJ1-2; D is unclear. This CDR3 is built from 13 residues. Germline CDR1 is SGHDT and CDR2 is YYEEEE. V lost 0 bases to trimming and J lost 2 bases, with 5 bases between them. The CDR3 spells CASSLGSNYGYTF. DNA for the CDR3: TGTGCCAGCAGCTTGGGATCCAACTATGGCTACACCTTC.

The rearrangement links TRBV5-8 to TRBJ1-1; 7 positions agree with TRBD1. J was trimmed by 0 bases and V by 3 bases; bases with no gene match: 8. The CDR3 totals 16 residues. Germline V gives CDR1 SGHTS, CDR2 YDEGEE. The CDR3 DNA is TGTGCCAGCAGCTCCGAGGGGGCAGGGATGAACACTGAAGCTTTCTTT. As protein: CASSSEGAGMNTEAFF.

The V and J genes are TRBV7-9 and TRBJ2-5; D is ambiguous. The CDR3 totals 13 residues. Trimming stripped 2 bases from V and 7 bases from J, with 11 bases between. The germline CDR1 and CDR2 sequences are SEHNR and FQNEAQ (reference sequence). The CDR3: CASSLSSDRTQYF. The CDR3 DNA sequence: TGTGCCAGCAGCTTAAGCTCCGATCGGACCCAGTACTTC. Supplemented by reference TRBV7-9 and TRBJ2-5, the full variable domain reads DTGVSQNPRHKITKRGQNVTFRCDPISEHNRLYWYRQTLGQGPEFLTYFQNEAQLEKSRLLSDRFSAERPKGSFSTLEIQRTEQGDSAMYLCASSLSSDRTQYFGPGTRLLVL.

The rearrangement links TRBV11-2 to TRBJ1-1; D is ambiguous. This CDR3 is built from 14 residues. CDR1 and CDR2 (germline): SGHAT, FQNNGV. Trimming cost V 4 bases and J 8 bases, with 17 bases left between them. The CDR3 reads CASSYSPGTREAFF. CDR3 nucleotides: TGTGCCAGCAGCTACAGCCCGGGTACGCGAGAAGCTTTCTTT. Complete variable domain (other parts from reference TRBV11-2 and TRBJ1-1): EAGVAQSPRYKIIEKRQSVAFWCNPISGHATLYWYQQILGQGPKLLIQFQNNGVVDDSQLPKDRFSAERLKGVDSTLKIQPAKLEDSAVYLCASSYSPGTREAFFGQGTRLTVV.

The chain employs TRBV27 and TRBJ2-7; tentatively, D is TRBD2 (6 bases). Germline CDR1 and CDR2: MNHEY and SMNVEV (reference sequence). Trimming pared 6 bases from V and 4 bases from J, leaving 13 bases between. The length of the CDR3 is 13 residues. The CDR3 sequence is CASSALEGYEQYF. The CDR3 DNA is TGTGCCAGCAGCGCTCTGGAGGGGTACGAGCAGTACTTC.

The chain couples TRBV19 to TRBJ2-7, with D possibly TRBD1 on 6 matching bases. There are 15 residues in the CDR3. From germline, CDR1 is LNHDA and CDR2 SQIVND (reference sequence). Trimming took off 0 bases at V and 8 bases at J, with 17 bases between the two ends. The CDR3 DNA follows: TGTGCCAGTAGTATAGATCCCGATGACAGGCCCCAGCAGTACTTC. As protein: CASSIDPDDRPQQYF.

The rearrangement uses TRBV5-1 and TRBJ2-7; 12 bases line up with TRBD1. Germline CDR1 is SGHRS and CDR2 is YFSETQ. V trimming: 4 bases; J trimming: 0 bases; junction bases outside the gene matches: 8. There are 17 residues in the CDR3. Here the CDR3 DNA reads TGCGCCAGCAGCACCGGGACAGGGGGCTCCTTCTCCTACGAGCAGTACTTC. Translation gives CASSTGTGGSFSYEQYF.

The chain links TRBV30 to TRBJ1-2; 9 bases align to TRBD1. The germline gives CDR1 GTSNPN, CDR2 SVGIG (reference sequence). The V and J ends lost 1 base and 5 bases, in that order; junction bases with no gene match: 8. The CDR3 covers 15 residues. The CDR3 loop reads CAWSATGGSIYGYTF. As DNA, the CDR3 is TGTGCCTGGAGTGCGACAGGGGGAAGCATTTATGGCTACACCTTC.

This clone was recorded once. The CDR3 sequence is CASSRIGGSNQPQHF. In DNA form, the CDR3 reads TGTGCCAGCAGCAGAATCGGTGGTAGCAATCAGCCCCAGCATTTT. V and J are TRBV7-8 and TRBJ1-5; D not certain. V was shortened by 5 bases and J by 0 bases, with 11 bases between the two germline ends. The germline V gene has CDR1 SGHVS and CDR2 FQNEAQ. This CDR3 comprises 15 residues.

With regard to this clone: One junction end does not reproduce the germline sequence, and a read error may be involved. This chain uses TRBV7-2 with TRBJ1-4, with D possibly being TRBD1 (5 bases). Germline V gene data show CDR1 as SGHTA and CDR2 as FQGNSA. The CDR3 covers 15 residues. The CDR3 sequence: CASSLVGDYNEELFF. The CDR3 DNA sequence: TGTGCCAGCAGCTTAGTAGGGGACTATAATGAAGAACTGTTTTTT. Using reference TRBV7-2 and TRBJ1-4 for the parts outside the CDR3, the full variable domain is GAGVSQSPSNKVTEKGKDVELRCDPISGHTALYWYRQSLGQGLEFLIYFQGNSAPDKSGLPSDRFSAERTGGSVSTLTIQRTQQEDSAVYLCASSLVGDYNEELFFGSGTQLSVL.